The present entry profiles one T cell receptor (beta chain) with its context. The antigen remains unidentified. These data come from a study of blood T cells in healthy people across ages. The germline V gene has CDR1 SQVTM and CDR2 ANQGSEA. The length of the CDR3 is 14 residues. The sample providers were healthy Caucasian people from Russia, aged about 6 to 95. Total RNA amounts of at least 6 micrograms were extracted per sample. Findings and limits, study-wide: Long-lived and aged donors differed, with more naive CD4+ cells and higher diversity in the long-lived.

Then a second PCR, running about 7 to 11 cycles, was carried out with a sample-barcoded 5' primer and a J-beta primer mix. All samples yielded 2.5 million or more CDR3-containing paired-end reads. TCRdb itself ran the 5' RACE reads through MiXCR, one entry per CDR3 protein. The sample has about 1.5 million distinct CDR3 sequences; roughly two fifths are singletons. The clonotype was recovered from a woman younger than 35 in good health. The rearrangement uses TRBV29-1 and TRBJ2-1; perhaps TRBD2 as D (6 bases). The J call is in doubt because the DNA end fits TRBJ2-7 better. The sample comprised blood. The CDR3 sequence is CSVEASEYYNEQYF. The CDR3 coding sequence is TGCAGCGTTGAGGCTAGCGAGTACTACAATGAGCAGTACTTC.